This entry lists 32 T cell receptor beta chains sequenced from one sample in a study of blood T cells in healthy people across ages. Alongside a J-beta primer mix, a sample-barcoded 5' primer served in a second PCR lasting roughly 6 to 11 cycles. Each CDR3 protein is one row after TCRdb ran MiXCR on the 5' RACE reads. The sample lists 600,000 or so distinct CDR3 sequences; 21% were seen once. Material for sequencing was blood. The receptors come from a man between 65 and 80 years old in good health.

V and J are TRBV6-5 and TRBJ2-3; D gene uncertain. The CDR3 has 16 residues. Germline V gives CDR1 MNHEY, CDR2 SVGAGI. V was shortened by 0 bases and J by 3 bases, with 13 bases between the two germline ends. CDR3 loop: CASSYSGVGKTDTQYF. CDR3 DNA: TGTGCCAGCAGTTACTCTGGAGTGGGAAAGACAGATACGCAGTATTTT.

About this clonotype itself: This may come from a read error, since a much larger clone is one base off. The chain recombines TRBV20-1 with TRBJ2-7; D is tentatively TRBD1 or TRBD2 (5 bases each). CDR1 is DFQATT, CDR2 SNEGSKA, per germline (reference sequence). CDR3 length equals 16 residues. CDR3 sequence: CSARDGGNPGRGEQCF. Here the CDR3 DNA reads TGCAGTGCTAGAGATGGTGGGAACCCGGGAAGGGGCGAGCAGTGCTTC.

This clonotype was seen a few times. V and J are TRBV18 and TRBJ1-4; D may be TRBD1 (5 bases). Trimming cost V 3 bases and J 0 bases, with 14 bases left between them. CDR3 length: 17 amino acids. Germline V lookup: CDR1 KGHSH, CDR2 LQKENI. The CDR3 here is CASSPLQASATNEKLFF. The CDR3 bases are TGTGCCAGCTCACCTTTACAGGCCAGTGCAACTAATGAAAAACTGTTTTTT.

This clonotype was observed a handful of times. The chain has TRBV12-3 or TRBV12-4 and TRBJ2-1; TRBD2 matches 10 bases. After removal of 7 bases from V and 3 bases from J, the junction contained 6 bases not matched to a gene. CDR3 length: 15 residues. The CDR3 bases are TGTGCCAGCAATATGGCTAGCGGGAGCTACAATGAGCAGTTCTTC. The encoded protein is CASNMASGSYNEQFF.

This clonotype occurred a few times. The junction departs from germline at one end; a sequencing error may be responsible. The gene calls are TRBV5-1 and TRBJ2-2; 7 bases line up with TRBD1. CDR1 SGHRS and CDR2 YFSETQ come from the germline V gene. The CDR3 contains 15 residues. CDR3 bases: TGCGCCAGCGGCTTGCCAGGGGGAAACACCGGGGAGCTGTTTTTT. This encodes CASGLPGGNTGELFF.

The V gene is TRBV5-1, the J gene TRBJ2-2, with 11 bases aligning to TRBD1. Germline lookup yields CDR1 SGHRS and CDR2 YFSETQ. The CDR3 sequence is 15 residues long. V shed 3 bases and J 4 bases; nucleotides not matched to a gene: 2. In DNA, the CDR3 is TGCGCCAGCAGCTGGACAGGGGGCCCCACCGGGGAGCTGTTTTTT. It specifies CASSWTGGPTGELFF.

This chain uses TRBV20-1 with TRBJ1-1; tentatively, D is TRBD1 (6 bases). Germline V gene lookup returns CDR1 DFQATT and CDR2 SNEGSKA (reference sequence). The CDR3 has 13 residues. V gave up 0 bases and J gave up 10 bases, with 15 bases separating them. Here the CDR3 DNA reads TGCAGTGCTAGAGATAGAGGGGGGACAACAGCTTTCTTT. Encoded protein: CSARDRGGTTAFF.

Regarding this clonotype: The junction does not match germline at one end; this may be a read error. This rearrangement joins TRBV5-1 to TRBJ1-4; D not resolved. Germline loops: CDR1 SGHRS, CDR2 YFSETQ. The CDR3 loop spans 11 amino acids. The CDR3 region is CASSLNEELFF. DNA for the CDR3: TGCGCCAGCAGCTTGAATGAAGAACTGTTTTTT.

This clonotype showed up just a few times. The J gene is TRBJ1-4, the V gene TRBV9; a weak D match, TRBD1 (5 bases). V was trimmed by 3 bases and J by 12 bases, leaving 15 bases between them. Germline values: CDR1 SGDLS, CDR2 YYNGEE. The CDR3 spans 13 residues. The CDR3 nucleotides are TGTGCCAGCAGCGCCCCGGGACGGCAGGAACTGTTTTTT. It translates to CASSAPGRQELFF. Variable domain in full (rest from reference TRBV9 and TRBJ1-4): DSGVTQTPKHLITATGQRVTLRCSPRSGDLSVYWYQQSLDQGLQFLIQYYNGEERAKGNILERFSAQQFPDLHSELNLSSLELGDSALYFCASSAPGRQELFFGSGTQLSVL.

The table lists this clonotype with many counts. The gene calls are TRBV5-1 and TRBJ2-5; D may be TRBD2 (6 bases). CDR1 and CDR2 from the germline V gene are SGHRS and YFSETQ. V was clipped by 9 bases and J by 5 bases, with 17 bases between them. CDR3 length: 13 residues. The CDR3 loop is CATAAGSLETQYF. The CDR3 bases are TGCGCCACCGCCGCGGGAAGTCTGGAGACCCAGTACTTC. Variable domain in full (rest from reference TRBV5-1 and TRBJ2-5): KAGVTQTPRYLIKTRGQQVTLSCSPISGHRSVSWYQQTPGQGLQFLFEYFSETQRNKGNFPGRFSGRQFSNSRSEMNVSTLELGDSALYLCATAAGSLETQYFGPGTRLLVL.

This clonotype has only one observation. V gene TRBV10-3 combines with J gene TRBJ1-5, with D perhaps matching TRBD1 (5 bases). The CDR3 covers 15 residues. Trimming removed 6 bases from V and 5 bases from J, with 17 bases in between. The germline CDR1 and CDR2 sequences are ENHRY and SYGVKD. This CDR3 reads CAISLGRAGDQPQHF. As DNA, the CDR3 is TGTGCCATCAGCCTGGGCAGGGCGGGGGATCAGCCCCAGCATTTT.

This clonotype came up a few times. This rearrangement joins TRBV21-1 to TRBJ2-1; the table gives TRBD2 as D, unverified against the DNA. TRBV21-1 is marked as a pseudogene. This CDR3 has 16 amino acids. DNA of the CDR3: TGTGCCAGCAGCAAAGTTAGCGGGAGGTCCTACAATGAGCAGTTCTTC. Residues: CASSKVSGRSYNEQFF.

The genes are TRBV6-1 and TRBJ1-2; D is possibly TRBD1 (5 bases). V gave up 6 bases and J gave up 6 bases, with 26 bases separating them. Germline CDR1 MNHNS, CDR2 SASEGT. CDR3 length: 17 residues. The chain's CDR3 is CASRTGTGAGGYNGYTF. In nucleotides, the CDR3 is TGTGCCAGCAGAACCGGAACAGGCGCAGGTGGTTATAATGGCTACACCTTC.

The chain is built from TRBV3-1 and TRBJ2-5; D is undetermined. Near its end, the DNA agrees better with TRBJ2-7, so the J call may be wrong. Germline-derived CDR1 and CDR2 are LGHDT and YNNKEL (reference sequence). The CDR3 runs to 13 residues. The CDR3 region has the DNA TGTGCCAGCAGCCAAGTAACGAACTACGAGCAGTACTTC. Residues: CASSQVTNYEQYF.

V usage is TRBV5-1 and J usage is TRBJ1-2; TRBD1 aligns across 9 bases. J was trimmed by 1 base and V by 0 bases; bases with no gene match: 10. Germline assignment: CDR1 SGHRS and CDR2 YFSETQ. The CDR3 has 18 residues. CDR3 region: CASSLGTLGQGFNYGYTF. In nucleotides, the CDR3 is TGCGCCAGCAGCTTGGGGACCCTGGGACAGGGCTTTAACTATGGCTACACCTTC.

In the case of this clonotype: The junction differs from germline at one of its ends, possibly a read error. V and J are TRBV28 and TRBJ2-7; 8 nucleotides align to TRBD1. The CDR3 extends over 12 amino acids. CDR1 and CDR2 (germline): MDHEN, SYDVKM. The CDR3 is CASSIGRDRSYF. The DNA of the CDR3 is TGTGCCAGCAGCATAGGCCGGGACAGGAGTTATTTC.

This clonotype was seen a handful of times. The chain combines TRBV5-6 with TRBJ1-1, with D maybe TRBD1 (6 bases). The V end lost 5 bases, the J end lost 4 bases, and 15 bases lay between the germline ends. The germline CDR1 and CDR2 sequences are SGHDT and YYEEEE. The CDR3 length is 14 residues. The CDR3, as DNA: TGTGCCAGCAGACCTACAGGGAGCGTCACTGAAGCTTTCTTT. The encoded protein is CASRPTGSVTEAFF.

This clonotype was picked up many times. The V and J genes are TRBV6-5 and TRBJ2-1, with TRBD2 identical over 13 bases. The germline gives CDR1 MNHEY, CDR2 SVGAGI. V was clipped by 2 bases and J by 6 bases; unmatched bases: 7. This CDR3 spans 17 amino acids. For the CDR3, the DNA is TGTGCCAGCAGTTACGGTTCAGGACTAGCGGGAGTCAATGAGCAGTTCTTC. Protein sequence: CASSYGSGLAGVNEQFF.

For the CDR3, the DNA is TGCAGTGCTAGAGGGTCGAACACAGATACGCAGTATTTT. Amino acids: CSARGSNTDTQYF. V and J are TRBV20-1 and TRBJ2-3, with D unclear. Germline V gene sequence: CDR1 DFQATT, CDR2 SNEGSKA (reference sequence). CDR3 length equals 13 residues. V was trimmed by 1 base and J by 2 bases, leaving 7 bases between them.

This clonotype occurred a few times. This CDR3 is CSASGLISYEQYF. The CDR3 nucleotides read TGCAGTGCTTCTGGACTCATCTCCTACGAGCAGTACTTC. This chain connects TRBV20-1 to TRBJ2-7; possibly TRBD2 for D (5 bases). V dropped 5 bases and J dropped 0 bases, with 11 bases sitting between them. The CDR3 has 13 residues. The germline V gene encodes CDR1 DFQATT and CDR2 SNEGSKA (reference sequence).

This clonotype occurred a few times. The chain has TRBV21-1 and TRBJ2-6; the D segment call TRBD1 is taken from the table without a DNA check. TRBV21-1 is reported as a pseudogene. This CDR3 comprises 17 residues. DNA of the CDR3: TGTGCCAGCAGCGAGGGACAGGGGGCTGGTGGGGCCAACGTCCTGACTTTC. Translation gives CASSEGQGAGGANVLTF.

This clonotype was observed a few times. CDR3 in amino acids: CASSQLRDNQETQYF. The DNA of the CDR3 is TGCGCCAGCAGCCAACTCCGGGACAACCAAGAGACCCAGTACTTC. The chain couples TRBV4-3 to TRBJ2-5; maybe TRBD1 (6 bases). This CDR3 spans 15 amino acids. The V gene lost 2 bases and the J gene lost 0 bases, with 10 bases spanning the gap. The V gene's germline CDR1 is LGHNA and CDR2 YSLEER.

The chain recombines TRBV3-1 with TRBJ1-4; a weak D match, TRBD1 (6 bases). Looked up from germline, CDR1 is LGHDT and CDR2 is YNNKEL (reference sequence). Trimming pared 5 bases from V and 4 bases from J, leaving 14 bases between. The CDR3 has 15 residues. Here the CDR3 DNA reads TGTGCCAGCAGCTCTGCTGCAGGGGTTAATGAAAAACTGTTTTTT. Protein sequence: CASSSAAGVNEKLFF.

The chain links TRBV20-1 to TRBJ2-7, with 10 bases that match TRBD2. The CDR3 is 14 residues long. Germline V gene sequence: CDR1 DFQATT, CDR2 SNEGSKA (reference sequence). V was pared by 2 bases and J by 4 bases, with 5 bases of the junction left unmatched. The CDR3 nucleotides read TGCAGTGCTAGATCTAGCGGGAGTAGGTACGAGCAGTACTTC. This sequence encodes CSARSSGSRYEQYF.

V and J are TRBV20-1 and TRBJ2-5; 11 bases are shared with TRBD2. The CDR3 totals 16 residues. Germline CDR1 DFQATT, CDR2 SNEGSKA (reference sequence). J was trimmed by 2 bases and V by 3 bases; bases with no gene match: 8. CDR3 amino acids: CSASPLTSGVQETQYF. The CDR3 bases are TGCAGTGCTAGCCCCTTGACTAGCGGGGTACAAGAGACCCAGTACTTC.

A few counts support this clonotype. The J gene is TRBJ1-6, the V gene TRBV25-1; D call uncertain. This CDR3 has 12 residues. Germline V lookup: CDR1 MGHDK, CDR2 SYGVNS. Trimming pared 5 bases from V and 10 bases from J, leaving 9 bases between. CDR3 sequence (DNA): TGTGCCAGCAGTTCAGGCGGATCACCCCTCCACTTT. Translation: CASSSGGSPLHF. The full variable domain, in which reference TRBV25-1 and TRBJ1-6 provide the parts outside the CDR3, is EADIYQTPRYLVIGTGKKITLECSQTMGHDKMYWYQQDPGMELHLIHYSYGVNSTEKGDLSSESTVSRIRTEHFPLTLESARPSHTSQYLCASSSGGSPLHFGNGTRLTVT.

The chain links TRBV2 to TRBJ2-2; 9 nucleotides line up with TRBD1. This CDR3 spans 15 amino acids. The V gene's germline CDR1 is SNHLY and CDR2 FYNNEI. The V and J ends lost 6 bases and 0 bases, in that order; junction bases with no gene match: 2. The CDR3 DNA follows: TGTGCCAGCAGGAACAGGGGGCCGAACACCGGGGAGCTGTTTTTT. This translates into CASRNRGPNTGELFF.

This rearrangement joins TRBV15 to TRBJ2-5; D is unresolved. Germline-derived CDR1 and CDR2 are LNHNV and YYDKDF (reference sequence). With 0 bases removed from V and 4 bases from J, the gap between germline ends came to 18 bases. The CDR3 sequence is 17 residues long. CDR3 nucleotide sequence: TGTGCCACCAGCAGAGATCGGCGGTCCAAAGGCGGAGAGACCCAGTACTTC. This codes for CATSRDRRSKGGETQYF.

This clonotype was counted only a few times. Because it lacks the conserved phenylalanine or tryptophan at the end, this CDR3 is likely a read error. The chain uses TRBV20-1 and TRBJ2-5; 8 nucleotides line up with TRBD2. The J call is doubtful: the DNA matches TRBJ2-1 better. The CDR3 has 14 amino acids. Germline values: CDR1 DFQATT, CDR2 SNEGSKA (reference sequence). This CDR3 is CSGQTSASYNEQFL. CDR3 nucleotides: TGCAGTGGTCAGACTAGCGCCTCCTACAATGAGCAGTTCCTC.

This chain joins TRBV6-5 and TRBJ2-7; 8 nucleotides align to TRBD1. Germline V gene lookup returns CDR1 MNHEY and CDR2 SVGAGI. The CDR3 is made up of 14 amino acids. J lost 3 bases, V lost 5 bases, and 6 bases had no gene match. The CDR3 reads CASSRSGTGYEQYF. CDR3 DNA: TGTGCCAGCAGTAGGTCCGGGACAGGCTACGAGCAGTACTTC.

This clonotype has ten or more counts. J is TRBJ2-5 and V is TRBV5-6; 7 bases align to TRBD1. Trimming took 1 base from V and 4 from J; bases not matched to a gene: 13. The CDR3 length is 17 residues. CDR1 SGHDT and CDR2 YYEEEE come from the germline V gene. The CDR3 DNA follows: TGTGCCAGCAGCTTGAAGTGGACAGGAGGCCCAGGAGAGACCCAGTACTTC. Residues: CASSLKWTGGPGETQYF.

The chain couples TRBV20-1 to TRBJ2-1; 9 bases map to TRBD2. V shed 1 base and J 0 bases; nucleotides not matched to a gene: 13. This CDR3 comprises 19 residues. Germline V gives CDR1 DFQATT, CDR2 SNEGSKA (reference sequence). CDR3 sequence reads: CSARAAGGLGPSSYNEQFF. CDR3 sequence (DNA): TGCAGTGCTAGAGCGGCGGGAGGGCTGGGCCCTAGCTCCTACAATGAGCAGTTCTTC.